One T cell receptor beta chain is described in this entry. The antigen this receptor binds is unknown. Base qualities are not provided; no much larger clone lies one nucleotide away. TCR CDR3 regions were amplified from genomic DNA by multiplex PCR using the deep immunoSEQ assay. For each cell subset, the extracted genomic DNA was distributed evenly across all wells of several immunoSEQ 96-well plates, and each plate served as one replicate. For sorted subsets, each replicate PCR was loaded with 150 to 250 ng genomic DNA, equivalent to approximately 33,000 T cell genomes. Purified libraries were measured with a Qubit 3.0 fluorometer, size-checked on a Bioanalyzer 2100, and measured again with the KAPA Library Quantification kit. Each immunoSEQ 96-well plate was sequenced on its own single-read 150-cycle Illumina NextSeq 550 flow cell. The authors' pipeline ran thus. The immunoSEQ output contained only junctional sequences without quality scores, so filtering could not match that applied to full-length reads. To assign V/J genes and CDR3, sequences were annotated against IMGT germline references using PyIR, a Python wrapper for IgBLAST v1.9. Reads were filtered out if the reads had weak V/J assignments (E-value above 1e-6), no CDR3, stop codons, out-of-frame junctions, or ambiguous translated residues. V3J clonotypes were defined as sequences sharing the same inferred V gene, J gene, and CDR3 amino acid sequence. Percentage overlap between repertoires was calculated by dividing the number of shared unique clonotypes by the size of the smaller repertoire. Richness of each repertoire was evaluated using RTK rarefaction, the Chao1 estimator, and Recon v2.1 estimates of unobserved clonotypes. For all TCRbeta clonotypes obtained by the gDNA method from a few donors, generation probabilities were computed with OLGA. The table comes from immuneACCESS by way of TCRdb, which keeps in-frame sequences with V and J called. Part of the clones is missing from these tables; in studies checked, under half for an unresolved V gene and the rest for unknown reasons. V and J calls and clone size follow that table, whereas D and trimming were derived from the DNA. Present in this sample are over a million clones, approximately 80% of which were seen just once. The ten largest account for around 0.47% of the sample.

Counted from cysteine to phenylalanine, this CDR3 has 11 amino acids. The only DNA kept is the CDR3, 33 bases in frame from the first base. The V and J ends are trimmed by 0 bases and 9 bases, leaving 3 bases between them. As encoded in the germline V gene, CDR1 is MGHRA while CDR2 is YSYEKL. This sample is drawn from a study of shared clonotypes between healthy human individuals (dated by TCRdb to between 2020 and 2021). Describing the broader study: The cohort comprised a couple of women and a few men aged 18 to 49 years. To increase sequencing depth and limit assay-specific biases, TCR repertoire library preparation and sequencing were carried out by different laboratories using diverse techniques. Leukapheresis yielded between about 0.9 and 9.5 billion PBMCs per donor. For each donor, three plates each were used for CD4 naive and CD4 memory, two plates were used for CD8 naive, and one plate was used for CD8 memory. To estimate repertoire size and how much clonotype sharing occurs between individuals, the study deeply sequenced the blood TCR repertoires of roughly 5 healthy adults.

The donors were healthy, HIV-negative adults with no recently reported acute infections or vaccinations. Only Caucasian adults living in Nashville, Tennessee, USA were represented among the donors. CD4+ T cells were enriched by magnetic negative selection, after which naive cells were positively selected on CD45RA and the negative fraction was taken as the memory subset. After blood collection by leukapheresis, PBMCs were isolated using Ficoll-Histopaque density gradient centrifugation and then cryopreserved in the vapor phase of liquid nitrogen. Analytical flow cytometry was used to check the purity and quantity of each magnetically sorted T cell population. Each sorted fraction had its genomic DNA isolated and then quantified by UV absorbance on a Nanodrop 2000c. Points the paper makes about the study in general: Sampling was restricted to blood, and TCR repertoires in tissues likely differ from the TCR repertoires found in blood. Estimated clonotype richness was generally larger for naive than for memory subsets. About 4.5% of naive CD4, 3.5% of naive CD8, about 2.4% of memory CD4, and less than 0.45% of memory CD8 clonotypes were shared across several donors. Compared with non-shared clonotypes, clonotypes shared by all four sorted-subset donors had higher generation probabilities. Even with the large sequencing depth, rarefaction of the sorted-subset datasets indicated that sequencing was incomplete. The small number of donors limited the genetic and exposure-history diversity represented. Pairwise subsampling led to the expectation that sequencing depth would affect the degree of clonotype sharing among donors.

The receptor comes from a man aged 18 to 29 in good health. Some clones in this sample may be carry-over from other donors' samples. Material for sequencing was memory CD4+ T cells from PBMCs. The cell subset or site label on this specimen signifies: CD45RA-negative fraction. This chain is built from TRBV4-1 and TRBJ2-1, with the identity of the D gene unclear. The CDR3 here reads CASSQEREQFF. The nucleotides read TGCGCCAGCAGCCAAGAGCGTGAGCAGTTCTTC.